The source of this T cell receptor beta chain is a study of CD8 T cells in ankylosing spondylitis. Findings and caveats of the study: Matched synovial fluid from ankylosing spondylitis patients was reported to be enriched for disease-linked clones.

Germline V gene sequence: CDR1 SGHVS, CDR2 FQNEAQ. The CDR3 sequence is 14 residues long. Trimming pared 5 bases from V and 1 base from J, leaving 11 bases between. This clonotype showed up many times. Its cognate antigen is unknown. Each CDR3 protein is one row after TCRdb ran MiXCR on the 5' RACE reads. The data show about 190,000 distinct CDR3 sequences, with over 10% seen just once and 11% held by the top ten. Specimen: blood, either unsorted or a sorted T cell fraction (not recorded which). The TCR originated in a female donor with ankylosing spondylitis or in good health (not recorded which). This rearrangement joins TRBV7-8 to TRBJ1-1; D not certain. In DNA form, the CDR3 reads TGTGCCAGCAGCCCACGGACTCAGAACACTGAAGCTTTCTTT. It codes for CASSPRTQNTEAFF. The full variable domain, in which reference TRBV7-8 and TRBJ1-1 provide the parts outside the CDR3, is GAGVSQSPRYKVAKRGQDVALRCDPISGHVSLFWYQQALGQGPEFLTYFQNEAQLDKSGLPSDRFFAERPEGSVSTLKIQRTQQEDSAVYLCASSPRTQNTEAFFGQGTRLTVV.